What follows is one T cell receptor beta chain and its context. The CDR3 length is 13 residues. With 11 bases clipped from V and 0 bases from J, the junction kept 4 bases outside the gene matches. Looked up from germline, CDR1 is SNHLY and CDR2 is FYNNEI. Original analysis: Reference gene primer amplification in the assay estimated nucleated cell counts. TCRdb's table, derived via immunoSEQ multiplex PCR, lists solely in-frame clones and lacks some. For V, J and clone size, that table is used; D and trimming come from the DNA. Among about 96,000 clones, roughly 83% were seen once, and the ten largest hold 15% to 20%. The record originates from a study of blood T cell repertoires in COVID-19. Looking at the study overall: Material from acute and convalescent COVID-19 was sourced from the United States, Italy and Spain.

This TCR derives from a woman aged 55-69 years with acute or convalescent COVID-19. V usage is TRBV2 and J usage is TRBJ1-3, with 7 bases identical to TRBD1. The sample taken for sequencing was peripheral blood. As DNA, the CDR3 is TGTGCCCGCACAGGGGTCTCTGGAAACACCATATATTTT. This sequence encodes CARTGVSGNTIYF.